This passage covers 4 T cell receptor beta chains from one sample sequenced in a study of T cell repertoires in cytomegalovirus infection. MiXCR, applied by TCRdb to the reads, yields one record per CDR3 protein. The data show a few hundred thousand distinct CDR3 sequences, approximately 40% seen once. Antigen specificity for these receptors is unknown. Sequencing was performed on cultured PBMCs, taken from culture after CMV antigen stimulation. The source of these receptors is a human donor in good health (CMV status not recorded). Some clones in this sample may be carry-over from other donors' samples.

The chain couples TRBV6-1 to TRBJ1-1; D unclear. From germline, CDR1 is MNHNS and CDR2 SASEGT. V was trimmed by 4 bases and J by 5 bases, leaving 5 bases between them. This CDR3 has 11 residues. The CDR3 region has the DNA TGTGCCAGCAGTGTCGAAACTGAAGCTTTCTTT. Amino acid sequence: CASSVETEAFF.

V and J are TRBV7-2 and TRBJ2-3, with TRBD1 identical over 8 bases. This CDR3 contains 15 residues. The V segment lost 5 bases and the J segment 4 bases; nucleotides outside the gene matches: 8. Germline V gene data show CDR1 as SGHTA and CDR2 as FQGNSA. The CDR3 protein is CASSLRQGQADTQYF. CDR3 coding DNA: TGTGCCAGCAGCCTCCGGCAGGGACAGGCAGATACGCAGTATTTT.

The genes are TRBV7-6 and TRBJ2-2; 10 bases fit TRBD2. This CDR3 is built from 18 residues. The germline CDR1 and CDR2 sequences are SGHVS and FNYEAQ. Trimming took 1 base from V and 6 from J; bases not matched to a gene: 11. The CDR3 sequence: CASSLVGASGTSAGELFF. The CDR3 DNA reads TGTGCCAGCAGCTTAGTTGGAGCCTCCGGGACTAGCGCCGGGGAGCTGTTTTTT.

This clonotype was detected a few times. The chain carries TRBV7-9 and TRBJ2-5; D remains ambiguous. CDR1 and CDR2 (germline): SEHNR, FQNEAQ (reference sequence). CDR3 size: 15 residues. Trimming took 7 bases from V and 5 from J, leaving 20 bases between them. In nucleotides, the CDR3 is TGTGCCAGCACCCCCCTGGCTAGTTCCACGGAGACCCAGTACTTC. Translating it yields CASTPLASSTETQYF. Full variable domain (outside the CDR3, taken from reference TRBV7-9 and TRBJ2-5): DTGVSQNPRHKITKRGQNVTFRCDPISEHNRLYWYRQTLGQGPEFLTYFQNEAQLEKSRLLSDRFSAERPKGSFSTLEIQRTEQGDSAMYLCASTPLASSTETQYFGPGTRLLVL.